This record concerns one T cell receptor beta chain sequence. The target of this receptor is not known. No quality values exist for individual bases; no much larger clone is one base distant. What this sample's treatment or condition label stands for: 15 to 20 received Ad26.COV2.S at low or high dose, single or two shots; 5 received placebo; per-sample allocation not given. Repertoires of vaccine and placebo recipients were sequenced from samples collected on day 63 after the first injection. Between 29 July and 7 August 2020, Cohort 1b enrolled some 25 adults aged 18-55 years at one site in Boston, USA. Ad26.COV2.S was a replication-incompetent adenovirus type 26 vector that expressed a prefusion-stabilized SARS-CoV-2 spike protein derived from the original Wuhan strain. V sheds 0 bases and J sheds 2 bases, leaving 11 bases between their ends. The germline V gene sets CDR1 to SGHTA and CDR2 to FQGNSA. Including the terminal cysteine and phenylalanine, the CDR3 comprises 15 residues. Only the CDR3 DNA stays, 45 bases, in frame from base 1.

The data derive from a study of Ad26.COV2.S vaccination and SARS-CoV-2 variants (dated by TCRdb to 2020 to 2022). With regard to the full study: Donors in the vaccine arm were drawn from COV1001, a multicentre, randomized, double-blind, placebo-controlled phase I-IIa trial testing Ad26.COV2.S in healthy adults. Ad26.COV2.S was administered intramuscularly at a dose of 5x10^10 or 1x10^11 viral particles, either as one shot or as two shots given 56 days apart. Sequencing of the TCRbeta repertoire served to evaluate the specificity and breadth of SARS-CoV-2-reactive T cell receptors following Ad26.COV2.S vaccination. The TCR-sequenced set comprised about 32 samples: around 20 Ad26.COV2.S vaccine recipients, 5 placebo recipients and 8 SARS-CoV-2 convalescent individuals. Participants in the trial were split at random into five groups of five each, receiving low-dose or high-dose Ad26.COV2.S once or twice, or else placebo on both occasions. Blinding of investigators to trial group allocation was maintained during experiments and outcome assessment.

TCRbeta CDR3 regions were sequenced with the immunoSEQ Assay. After extraction, genomic DNA underwent amplification by bias-controlled multiplex PCR, followed by high-throughput sequencing. The original methods were these. To quantify the absolute abundance of each unique TCRbeta CDR3 region, sequences were collapsed and filtered. T cell fraction was estimated by normalization of TCRbeta template counts to usable DNA, with usable DNA being measured through amplification of reference genes present in all nucleated cells. Repertoire TCRs were annotated as SARS-CoV-2-specific when V gene, CDR3 amino acid sequence and J gene were exactly matched to a known reactive TCR set. The reference SARS-CoV-2 TCR set was obtained from MIRA and was filtered for enrichment in COVID-19-positive ImmuneCODE repertoires, whereby public or cross-reactive TCRs were removed. Using the MIRA antigens, annotated TCRs were further analysed by specific ORF or by position within an ORF. Breadth was defined as annotated unique rearrangements over total unique productive rearrangements; depth was the summed frequency of those rearrangements. Two-sided Wilcoxon rank-sum tests were applied when comparing TCR breadth between groups. The clones in this table, taken by TCRdb from immuneACCESS, are in-frame only. Not every clone is retained; where verified, under half of the shortfall comes from an unresolved V gene, and the cause of the rest is unknown. That table is the source of V, J and clone size, and D and trimming were worked out from the DNA. For this sample the table gives about 240,000 clones, of which approximately 87% were detected only once. The ten top clones hold roughly 10% of the sample.

On the study overall, not on this receptor specifically: After vaccination, spike-specific CD8+ and CD4+ T cell responses were reported to show substantial breadth. Non-spike TCR breadth was comparable between vaccine and placebo recipients, consistent with the vaccine containing only spike. The authors noted that total T cell responses may have been underestimated by the TCR breadth and depth analyses. Spike-specific TCR breadth was higher in Ad26.COV2.S recipients than in placebo recipients (P = 0.0014). The study was not powered to compare responses between vaccine doses or regimens.

The sequence came from a person between 18 and 59 years old who received the Ad26.COV2.S COVID-19 vaccine or a placebo. This material consisted of peripheral blood, taken in a trial of Ad26.COV2.S vaccine versus placebo. The chain was built from TRBV7-2 and TRBJ2-7; the D match is possibly TRBD1 or TRBD2, with 5 bases aligned in each. The CDR3 has the sequence CASSLAGTQPYEQYF. The sequence in DNA is TGTGCCAGCAGCTTAGCCGGGACGCAGCCCTACGAGCAGTACTTC. The CDR3 plus the reference TRBV7-2 and TRBJ2-7 genes for the other parts give the full variable domain: GAGVSQSPSNKVTEKGKDVELRCDPISGHTALYWYRQSLGQGLEFLIYFQGNSAPDKSGLPSDRFSAERTGGSVSTLTIQRTQQEDSAVYLCASSLAGTQPYEQYFGPGTRLTVT.